Described below is a single T cell receptor beta chain sequence and its context. The antigen is undetermined. This sample is drawn from a study of T cells in Graves' hyperthyroidism and ophthalmopathy. In the study overall: It was at initial diagnosis, before any treatment, that peripheral blood was collected.

Germline CDR1 and CDR2: KGHSH and LQKENI. V was shortened by 6 bases and J by 5 bases, with 14 bases between the two germline ends. This CDR3 is built from 14 residues. What was amplified from RNA transcripts were TCR beta CDR3 regions. Carried out on the TCR CDR3, a first-round RT-PCR used the HTBI primer set. TCRdb re-called the multiplex PCR reads with MiXCR, one entry per CDR3 protein. The sample holds about 300,000 distinct CDR3 sequences, roughly 19% seen once. PBMCs came from around 9.7 ml fresh peripheral blood. Points from the study as a whole: Among thyroid clonotypes expanded above 0.001, most also appeared in blood. Ophthalmopathy could be told apart from stable hyperthyroidism with a 13 V-J model.

The chain recombines TRBV18 with TRBJ2-1; D possibly corresponds to TRBD2 (6 bases). This TCR derives from a man aged 50 or older with Graves' ophthalmopathy. Sample: blood. This CDR3 is CASSPTGGNNEQFF. The CDR3 DNA reads as TGTGCCAGCTCTCCAACGGGCGGGAACAATGAGCAGTTCTTC.